Given below is one TCR beta chain in context. The record originates from a study of blood T cell repertoires in COVID-19. Study as a whole: PBMCs, B-cell-depleted T cells, or T cells were the source of the cDNA or gDNA that made up the material.

This table comes from immunoSEQ multiplex PCR, and its TCRdb copy is limited to in-frame clones, with some not included. The sample yields over 200,000 clones, roughly 90% seen once. Germline-derived CDR1 and CDR2 are LGHDT and YNNKEL (reference sequence). The CDR3 spans 16 residues. The V gene lost 0 bases and the J gene lost 0 bases, with 11 bases spanning the gap. Sequenced sample: PBMCs or T cells enriched from blood (not recorded which). The sequence came from a man aged 25 to 40 who had been exposed to COVID-19. The rearrangement uses TRBV3-1 (or the pseudogene TRBV3-2) and TRBJ1-1, with a tentative D call TRBD1 (5 bases). Here the CDR3 reads CASSQDDRGLNTEAFF. DNA for the CDR3: TGTGCCAGCAGCCAAGATGACAGAGGCCTGAACACTGAAGCTTTCTTT.